The rows below give T cell receptor beta chains drawn from one sample of a study of cytomegalovirus exposure and HLA in healthy donors. This table comes from immunoSEQ multiplex PCR, and its TCRdb copy is limited to in-frame clones, with some not included. This repertoire shows some 150,000 clones, more than 60% found once; its top ten account for about 1.7%. The sample taken for sequencing was PBMCs. The receptors stem from a female donor in good health and CMV-seronegative. Each CDR3 is given with its conserved first and last residue. A D gene is named only where the DNA matches it firmly. The size field is filled for only some rows; it gives once, few, many or a size class.

TRBV27,NA,TRBJ1-6,NA,TGTGCCAGCAGTCCCCCCCGGGGAGGGTATAATTCACCCCTCCACTTT,CASSPPRGGYNSPLHF
TRBV5-1,NA,TRBJ1-1,TRBD1,TGCGCCAGCAGCCTTGACAGGGGGAACACTGAAGCTTTCTTT,CASSLDRGNTEAFF
TRBV7-6,NA,TRBJ2-2,NA,TGTGCCAGCAGCTTAGGGGGCAGTATCACCGGGGAGCTGTTTTTT,CASSLGGSITGELFF
TRBV6-5,NA,TRBJ2-7,TRBD2,TGTGCCAGCAGTAGACTAGCGGGATCCTACGAGCAGTACTTC,CASSRLAGSYEQYF
TRBV29-1,NA,TRBJ2-2,TRBD1,TGCAGCGCTAGGACAGGGGCGAACACCGGGGAGCTGTTTTTT,CSARTGANTGELFF
TRBV27,few,TRBJ1-4,NA,TGTGCCAGCAGTTTTGCGGGGTCTAATGAAAAACTGTTTTTT,CASSFAGSNEKLFF
TRBV5-1,NA,TRBJ2-7,NA,TGCGCCAGCAGCTTGGACGGCTCCTACGAGCAGTACTTC,CASSLDGSYEQYF
TRBV5-8,NA,TRBJ1-2,TRBD1,TGTGCCAGCAGCCTCGCCCGGACAGGTCCGTGGGCCTACACCTTC,CASSLARTGPWAYTF
TRBV28,few,TRBJ1-1,NA,TGTGCCAGCTCCCCTGCAGGAACTCCCAGTTGGAACACTGAAGCTTTCTTT,CASSPAGTPSWNTEAFF
TRBV19,few,TRBJ1-1,NA,TGTGCCAGCTATGCGGGGCCTTGGGGCACTGAAGCTTTCTTT,CASYAGPWGTEAFF
TRBV5-4,few,TRBJ1-1,NA,TGTGCCAGCAGCACCGGTGGGGGGACCACTGAAGCTTTCTTT,CASSTGGGTTEAFF
TRBV28,NA,TRBJ1-2,NA,TGTGCCAGCAGTCTCCCGGGCAGGGTGAATGGCTACACCTTC,CASSLPGRVNGYTF
TRBV19,NA,TRBJ2-7,TRBD2,TGTGCCAGTATGGGGGGGGTTAACGCCTACGAGCAGTACTTC,CASMGGVNAYEQYF
TRBV27,NA,TRBJ2-7,NA,TGTGCCAGCAGTCACAGGGCCCTGTACGAGCAGTACTTC,CASSHRALYEQYF
TRBV10-3,once,TRBJ1-1,NA,TGTGCCATCAGTGAGGGTGGCGCGAGCGCTGAAGCTTTCTTT,CAISEGGASAEAFF
TRBV10-3,NA,TRBJ1-2,TRBD1,TGTGCCATCAGTAATCCGGGCGGGACAGACTATGGCTACACCTTC,CAISNPGGTDYGYTF
TRBV7-9,NA,TRBJ1-1,NA,TGTGCCAGCACCGACGCTGCGGGGGTGAGGTTGGGGGAGTCTGAAGCTTTCTTT,CASTDAAGVRLGESEAFF
TRBV29-1,NA,TRBJ2-3,NA,TGCAGCGTTGAAGGCAGGGGGGCACCGTCTAGCACAGATACGCAGTATTTT,CSVEGRGAPSSTDTQYF
TRBV7-6,NA,TRBJ2-1,NA,TGTGCCAGCAGAAAAGCGGAAAGCTCCTACAATGAGCAGTTCTTC,CASRKAESSYNEQFF
TRBV11-3,NA,TRBJ1-1,NA,TGTGCCAGCAGCCCTGAAGACGGGGACACTGAAGCTTTCTTT,CASSPEDGDTEAFF
TRBV20-1,NA,TRBJ2-5,NA,TGCAGTGCTAGATACGGGGAGACCCAGTACTTC,CSARYGETQYF
TRBV9,once,TRBJ2-1,TRBD2,TGTGCCAGCAGCTTAGGACTAGCGGGGATGGAACTCTACAATGAGCAGTTCTTC,CASSLGLAGMELYNEQFF
TRBV6-5,NA,TRBJ2-7,TRBD1,TGTGCCAGCAGTTACTCACGAGGGGGCGGATGGGAGCAGTACTTC,CASSYSRGGGWEQYF
TRBV6-5,NA,TRBJ1-1,NA,TGTGCCAGCAGCCGGGGTAGGACTGAAGCTTTCTTT,CASSRGRTEAFF
TRBV7-9,NA,TRBJ2-3,TRBD2,TGTTCCAGCAGCTTAAGGGTAGGCGGGGGGACAGATACGCAGTATTTT,CSSSLRVGGGTDTQYF
TRBV2,NA,TRBJ2-7,TRBD1,TGTGCCAGCAGTTATACAGGGGACGAGCAGTACTTC,CASSYTGDEQYF
TRBV6-6,NA,TRBJ2-5,NA,TGTGCCAGCAGCCAGGGGGGTGAAGAGACCCAGTACTTC,CASSQGGEETQYF
TRBV10-3,NA,TRBJ2-1,TRBD1,TGTGCCATCAGCTCCGGGACAGGAGATTACAATGAGCAGTTCTTC,CAISSGTGDYNEQFF
TRBV7-2,NA,TRBJ1-2,NA,TGTGCCAGCAGCCCAGACGGGGGGATCGACTATGGCTACACCTTC,CASSPDGGIDYGYTF
TRBV7-9,NA,TRBJ1-1,NA,TGTGCCAGCAGCTCTACAGGGCTGGGGGACACTGAAGCTTTCTTT,CASSSTGLGDTEAFF
TRBV19,NA,TRBJ2-1,NA,TGTGCCAGTAGTAAAGCCCAAGGACAGAACAATGAGCAGTTCTTC,CASSKAQGQNNEQFF
TRBV11-3,NA,TRBJ1-1,TRBD1,TGTGCCAGCAGCTTAATACAGGGGGTAGGATCAAACACTGAAGCTTTCTTT,CASSLIQGVGSNTEAFF
TRBV7-2,once,TRBJ2-7,TRBD1,TGTGCCAGCAGCGAAAACAGGGGACCCTACGAGCAGTACTTC,CASSENRGPYEQYF
TRBV7-7,NA,TRBJ2-1,TRBD1,TGTGCTAGCAGCTTCAGGACAGGGCCTGCCGATGAGCAGTTCTTC,CASSFRTGPADEQFF